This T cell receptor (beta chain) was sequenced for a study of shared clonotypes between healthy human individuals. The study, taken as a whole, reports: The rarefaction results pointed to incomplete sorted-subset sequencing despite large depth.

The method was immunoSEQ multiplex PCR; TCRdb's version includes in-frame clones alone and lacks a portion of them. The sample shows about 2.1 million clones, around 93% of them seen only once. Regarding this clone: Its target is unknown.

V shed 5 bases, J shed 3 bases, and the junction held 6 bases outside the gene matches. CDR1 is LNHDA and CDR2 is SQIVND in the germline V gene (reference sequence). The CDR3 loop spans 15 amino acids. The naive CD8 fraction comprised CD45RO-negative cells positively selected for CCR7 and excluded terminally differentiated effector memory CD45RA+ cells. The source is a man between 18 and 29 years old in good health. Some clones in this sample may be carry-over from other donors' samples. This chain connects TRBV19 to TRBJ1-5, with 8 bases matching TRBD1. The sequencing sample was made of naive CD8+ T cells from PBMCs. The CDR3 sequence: CASSPRQGTNQPQHF. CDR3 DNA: TGTGCCAGTAGTCCAAGACAGGGGACCAATCAGCCCCAGCATTTT.